This T cell receptor (beta chain) derives from a study of blood T cell repertoires in COVID-19. Overall study: Samples taken during acute and convalescent COVID-19 were collected in the United States, Italy and Spain. Sample material is recorded as cDNA or gDNA derived from T cells, B-cell-depleted T cells, or PBMCs.

Original data processing: Counts of nucleated cells, estimated from reference gene primer amplification, were obtained. The repertoire was sequenced with immunoSEQ multiplex PCR; TCRdb's copy has only in-frame clones and lacks some. V and J calls and clone size are as listed in that table; D and trimming were resolved from the DNA. The sample has 250,000 to 350,000 clones, around 81% seen once. Sequencing input: peripheral blood. This TCR was sampled from a person between 65 and 79 years old with COVID-19, enrolled during active disease.

CDR3 region: CASSPGTSGVVNEQYF. Written as DNA, the CDR3 is TGCGCCAGCAGCCCCGGGACTAGCGGGGTCGTGAACGAGCAGTACTTC. The chain uses TRBV5-1 and TRBJ2-7; TRBD2 agrees at 13 bases. Germline V lookup: CDR1 SGHRS, CDR2 YFSETQ. This CDR3 has 16 residues. Trimming at V came to 4 bases and at J to 5 bases, leaving 9 bases not matched to a gene.